These 27 T cell receptor beta chains were sequenced from one sample in a study of shared clonotypes between healthy human individuals. The method was immunoSEQ multiplex PCR; TCRdb's version includes in-frame clones alone and lacks a portion of them. The sample lists over 2 million clones, 92% occurring once. The sample was naive CD4+ T cells from PBMCs. Subset in this sample: CD45RA+ positively selected. The receptors derive from a man younger than 35 in good health. Some clones in this sample may be carry-over from other donors' samples.

The J gene is TRBJ2-3, the V gene TRBV5-1; no firm D call. Germline-derived CDR1 and CDR2 are SGHRS and YFSETQ. The CDR3 spans 13 residues. Trimming took off 5 bases at V and 4 bases at J, with 11 bases between the two ends. The CDR3 DNA reads TGCGCCAGCAGGATTGGCGGTGCAGATACGCAGTATTTT. The encoded protein is CASRIGGADTQYF. Full variable domain (remainder filled in from reference TRBV5-1 and TRBJ2-3): KAGVTQTPRYLIKTRGQQVTLSCSPISGHRSVSWYQQTPGQGLQFLFEYFSETQRNKGNFPGRFSGRQFSNSRSEMNVSTLELGDSALYLCASRIGGADTQYFGPGTRLTVL.

The chain joins TRBV6-1 to TRBJ1-4; no clear D. Germline assignment: CDR1 MNHNS and CDR2 SASEGT. The V end was cut by 8 bases, the J end by 0 bases, with 10 bases between. The CDR3 spans 14 residues. The CDR3 protein is CASRVEPTNEKLFF. CDR3 coding DNA: TGTGCCAGCCGGGTGGAGCCAACTAATGAAAAACTGTTTTTT.

J is TRBJ2-7 and V is TRBV2; D is perhaps TRBD2 (7 bases). The V and J ends lost 8 bases and 3 bases respectively, with 17 bases between them. Germline CDR1 and CDR2: SNHLY and FYNNEI. CDR3 length equals 14 residues. CDR3 residues: CASHRAGDSYEQYF. Here the CDR3 DNA reads TGTGCCAGCCACAGGGCGGGAGATAGCTACGAGCAGTACTTC.

This chain uses TRBV18 with TRBJ2-7; 10 bases fit TRBD2. V lost 3 bases to trimming and J lost 7 bases; unmatched junction nucleotides: 12. This CDR3 has 16 residues. The germline V gene encodes CDR1 KGHSH and CDR2 LQKENI. DNA of the CDR3: TGTGCCAGCTCACCGCCTAGCGGGAGCGGCTCGGGAGAGCAGTACTTC. It is translated as CASSPPSGSGSGEQYF. Full variable domain (rest looked up from reference TRBV18 and TRBJ2-7): NAGVMQNPRHLVRRRGQEARLRCSPMKGHSHVYWYRQLPEEGLKFMVYLQKENIIDESGMPKERFSAEFPKEGPSILRIQQVVRGDSAAYFCASSPPSGSGSGEQYFGPGTRLTVT.

V gene TRBV6-1 combines with J gene TRBJ1-1, with 7 bases matching TRBD1. Germline loops: CDR1 MNHNS, CDR2 SASEGT. The CDR3 has 14 amino acids. The V and J ends lost 7 bases and 1 base, in that order; junction bases with no gene match: 6. The CDR3 coding sequence is TGTGCCAGCAAGGGACAGCGACGGAACACTGAAGCTTTCTTT. Protein: CASKGQRRNTEAFF.

The chain is built from TRBV5-4 and TRBJ2-5; D gene uncertain. The V end was cut by 4 bases, the J end by 0 bases, with 10 bases between. Germline lookup yields CDR1 SGHNT and CDR2 YYREEE (reference sequence). The CDR3 consists of 14 residues. In DNA form, the CDR3 reads TGTGCCAGCAGCCCACCCGGACACCAAGAGACCCAGTACTTC. Encoded protein: CASSPPGHQETQYF.

The rearrangement joins TRBV7-2 to TRBJ2-2; either TRBD1 or TRBD2 may fit D (6 bases each). Looked up from germline, CDR1 is SGHTA and CDR2 is FQGNSA. The CDR3 totals 15 residues. Trimming pared 4 bases from V and 3 bases from J, leaving 12 bases between. In DNA form, the CDR3 reads TGTGCCAGCAGCTGGGGGGCGAGCGACACCGGGGAGCTGTTTTTT. Residues: CASSWGASDTGELFF.

As for this clone: Different DNA sequences within this sample yield the same CDR3. This chain joins TRBV27 and TRBJ2-1, with 9 positions matching TRBD2. V shed 6 bases and J 0 bases; nucleotides not matched to a gene: 3. The CDR3 covers 15 residues. Per germline, CDR1 MNHEY and CDR2 SMNVEV (reference sequence). CDR3 DNA sequence: TGTGCCAGCAGAGGACTAGCGAGCTCCTACAATGAGCAGTTCTTC. It specifies CASRGLASSYNEQFF.

This clone was recorded only once. The V and J genes are TRBV7-8 and TRBJ1-5; D is ambiguous. This CDR3 has 13 amino acids. Between the trimmed V and J ends, which lost 5 bases and 5 bases, there was a span of 10 bases. The germline V gene has CDR1 SGHVS and CDR2 FQNEAQ. CDR3 loop: CASSQWAYQPQHF. In DNA, the CDR3 is TGTGCCAGCAGCCAGTGGGCCTATCAGCCCCAGCATTTT.

This chain connects TRBV10-3 to TRBJ2-5; a possible D gene is TRBD1 (5 bases). The V gene lost 4 bases and the J gene lost 3 bases, with 12 bases spanning the gap. The CDR3 extends over 14 amino acids. Germline V CDR1 and CDR2: ENHRY, SYGVKD. The CDR3: CAISGTRREETQYF. Written as DNA, the CDR3 is TGTGCCATCAGTGGGACACGACGGGAAGAGACCCAGTACTTC.

The gene calls are TRBV5-4 and TRBJ1-2; tentatively, D is TRBD1 (6 bases). Germline V gene lookup returns CDR1 SGHNT and CDR2 YYREEE (reference sequence). There are 14 residues in the CDR3. The V and J ends lost 4 bases and 5 bases respectively, with 15 bases between them. This CDR3 is CASSEKGGAYGYTF. In DNA, the CDR3 is TGTGCCAGCAGCGAGAAGGGGGGGGCTTATGGCTACACCTTC.

The table lists this clone with a count of one. The chain's CDR3 is CASSLRLPGSMNTEAFF. The DNA of the CDR3 is TGTGCCAGCAGCTTGCGTCTTCCAGGGTCCATGAACACTGAAGCTTTCTTT. The rearrangement uses TRBV5-6 and TRBJ1-1, with D maybe TRBD1 (5 bases). The V end was cut by 1 base, the J end by 0 bases, with 16 bases between. CDR3 length: 17 residues. Per germline, CDR1 SGHDT and CDR2 YYEEEE.

The rearrangement links TRBV15 to TRBJ2-7, with D tentatively TRBD1 (5 bases). Germline V lookup: CDR1 LNHNV, CDR2 YYDKDF (reference sequence). The CDR3 loop spans 15 amino acids. Trimming stripped 0 bases from V and 3 bases from J, with 12 bases between. The CDR3 coding sequence is TGTGCCACCAGCAGAGATAGTCTAGGGGACTACGAGCAGTACTTC. It is translated as CATSRDSLGDYEQYF.

The CDR3 loop reads CASSSRVNLLAGSNIQYF. As DNA, the CDR3 is TGTGCCAGCAGTTCACGAGTAAATCTATTAGCGGGAAGCAACATTCAGTACTTC. The J gene is TRBJ2-4, the V gene TRBV28; TRBD2 aligns across 8 bases. Unmatched junction bases numbered 18, after V lost 4 bases and J lost 7 bases. The CDR3 runs 18 residues. The germline gives CDR1 MDHEN, CDR2 SYDVKM.

This clone was detected only once. The CDR3 coding sequence is TGTGCCAGCAGCACCGGGACTAGCACAGATACGCAGTATTTT. Its translation is CASSTGTSTDTQYF. The chain combines TRBV9 with TRBJ2-3; tentatively, D is TRBD2 (6 bases). The CDR3 is 14 amino acids. The germline V and J ends were trimmed by 4 bases and 0 bases, with 9 bases remaining between them. Germline CDR1 is SGDLS and CDR2 is YYNGEE.

Concerning this clone itself: The sample carries other DNA sequences with the same CDR3. V and J are TRBV28 and TRBJ1-2; D unclear. The V end was cut by 3 bases, the J end by 1 base, with 6 bases between. The germline V gene encodes CDR1 MDHEN and CDR2 SYDVKM. The CDR3 extends over 13 amino acids. The chain's CDR3 is CASSFPGNYGYTF. DNA for the CDR3: TGTGCCAGCAGTTTCCCCGGTAACTATGGCTACACCTTC.

The chain has TRBV27 and TRBJ2-7; D unresolved. Trimming took 1 base from V and 4 from J, leaving 5 bases between them. CDR1 and CDR2 (germline): MNHEY, SMNVEV (reference sequence). The CDR3 is made up of 12 amino acids. The CDR3 nucleotides are TGTGCCAGCAGTTTATACGGATACGAGCAGTACTTC. Translation: CASSLYGYEQYF.

This clone was found once. This chain uses TRBV5-8 with TRBJ1-5; D may be TRBD1 (6 bases). Germline lookup yields CDR1 SGHTS and CDR2 YDEGEE. V was cut by 1 base and J by 2 bases, with 10 bases left in between. The CDR3 sequence is 15 residues long. DNA for the CDR3: TGTGCCAGCAGCTTGAACCAGGGGCGCAATCAGCCCCAGCATTTT. Its protein product is CASSLNQGRNQPQHF.

The genes are TRBV28 and TRBJ2-1, with 7 bases lining up with TRBD2. The ends lost 5 bases at V and 6 bases at J; junction bases unmatched: 13. Germline-derived CDR1 and CDR2 are MDHEN and SYDVKM. There are 16 residues in the CDR3. The CDR3 region has the DNA TGTGCCAGCAGTCCGCCTCCGGGGAGGGATGGCAATGAGCAGTTCTTC. Encoded protein: CASSPPPGRDGNEQFF.

This chain links TRBV6-5 with TRBJ2-3, with 7 bases lining up with TRBD2. V lost 5 bases and J lost 10; bases outside the gene matches: 3. CDR1 and CDR2 (germline): MNHEY, SVGAGI. CDR3 length equals 11 residues. CDR3 loop: CASSLADAQYF. Written as DNA, the CDR3 is TGTGCCAGCAGTCTAGCGGATGCGCAGTATTTT.

This clone was seen only once. This sequence joins TRBV5-6 and TRBJ2-6; D unclear. Trimming removed 4 bases at V and 0 bases at J, with 11 bases between. The CDR3 consists of 16 residues. Germline CDR1 and CDR2: SGHDT and YYEEEE. The CDR3 is CASSLRPFSGANVLTF. CDR3 bases: TGTGCCAGCAGCCTGCGGCCTTTCTCTGGGGCCAACGTCCTGACTTTC.

J is TRBJ2-7 and V is TRBV11-2, with TRBD2 matching over 12 bases. V trimming: 5 bases; J trimming: 2 bases; junction bases outside the gene matches: 7. Germline V gene data show CDR1 as SGHAT and CDR2 as FQNNGV. The length of the CDR3 is 16 residues. The CDR3 DNA reads TGTGCCAGCAGCCCAAGACTAGCGGGAGAAACCTACGAGCAGTACTTC. Encoded protein: CASSPRLAGETYEQYF.

This sequence joins TRBV7-9 and TRBJ1-4; D might be TRBD1 (5 bases). Germline lookup yields CDR1 SEHNR and CDR2 FQNEAQ (reference sequence). This CDR3 is built from 16 residues. Trimming took 5 bases from V and 5 from J, leaving 18 bases between them. The CDR3 loop is CASSLGKAGRNEKLFF. The CDR3 DNA follows: TGTGCCAGCAGCCTAGGCAAGGCAGGGAGAAATGAAAAACTGTTTTTT.

V and J are TRBV27 and TRBJ2-7, with D possibly matching TRBD1 (7 bases). The ends were cut back, 2 bases at V and 2 bases at J, with 10 bases in the middle. The CDR3 totals 14 residues. The germline gives CDR1 MNHEY, CDR2 SMNVEV (reference sequence). CDR3 sequence (DNA): TGTGCCAGCAGTTTAGGCAGGGGGGCCTACGAGCAGTACTTC. Its translation: CASSLGRGAYEQYF.

This clone occurred once. This chain links TRBV7-8 with TRBJ2-7; D not resolved. The germline V gene has CDR1 SGHVS and CDR2 FQNEAQ. V was cut by 0 bases and J by 2 bases, with 8 bases left in between. This CDR3 contains 14 residues. The CDR3 coding sequence is TGTGCCAGCAGCTTAGCGGGCGGAGCCTACGAGCAGTACTTC. Protein: CASSLAGGAYEQYF.

This chain links TRBV7-9 with TRBJ1-2; unclear D gene. Trimming cost V 4 bases and J 2 bases, with 11 bases left between them. Looked up from germline, CDR1 is SEHNR and CDR2 is FQNEAQ (reference sequence). The CDR3 is 14 residues long. Here the CDR3 reads CASSYTGANYGYTF. The DNA for the CDR3 is TGTGCCAGCAGCTACACGGGCGCAAACTATGGCTACACCTTC.

The chain couples TRBV7-9 to TRBJ2-1; the match to TRBD2 covers 11 bases. The length of the CDR3 is 16 residues. CDR1 is SEHNR, CDR2 FQNEAQ, per germline (reference sequence). J was trimmed by 6 bases and V by 5 bases; bases with no gene match: 9. CDR3 loop: CASSPTPGTSGNEQFF. CDR3 nucleotides: TGTGCCAGCAGCCCAACGCCCGGGACTAGCGGCAATGAGCAGTTCTTC.